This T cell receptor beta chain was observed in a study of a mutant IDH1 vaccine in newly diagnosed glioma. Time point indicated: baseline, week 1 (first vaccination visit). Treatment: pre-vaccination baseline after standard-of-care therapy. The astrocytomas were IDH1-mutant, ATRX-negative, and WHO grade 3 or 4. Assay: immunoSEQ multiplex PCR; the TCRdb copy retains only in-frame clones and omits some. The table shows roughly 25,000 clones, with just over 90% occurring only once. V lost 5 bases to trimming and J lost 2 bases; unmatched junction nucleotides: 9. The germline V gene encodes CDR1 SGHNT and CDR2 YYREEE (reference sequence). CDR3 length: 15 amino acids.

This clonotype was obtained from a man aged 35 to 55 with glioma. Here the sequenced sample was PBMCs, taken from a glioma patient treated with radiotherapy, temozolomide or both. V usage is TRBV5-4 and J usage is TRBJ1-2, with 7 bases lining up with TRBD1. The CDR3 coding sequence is TGTGCCAGCAGTCACGACAGGGATCCCAACTATGGCTACACCTTC. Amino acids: CASSHDRDPNYGYTF.